Below, 6 T cell receptor beta chains from the same sample are listed, as sequenced in a study of blood T cell repertoires in COVID-19. Clones were sequenced by immunoSEQ multiplex PCR, and TCRdb holds only the in-frame ones, with some missing. The sample includes a few hundred thousand clones, roughly 90% of them seen just once. The sample was peripheral blood. The receptors here all came from a woman in her sixties with COVID-19, enrolled during active disease.

This chain links TRBV7-6 with TRBJ2-2, with D maybe TRBD1 (6 bases). The V and J ends lost 5 bases and 4 bases respectively, with 17 bases between them. The V gene's germline CDR1 is SGHVS and CDR2 FNYEAQ. The CDR3 contains 16 residues. CDR3 amino acids: CASSPWDTGPTGELFF. The CDR3, as DNA: TGTGCCAGCAGCCCATGGGACACCGGTCCCACCGGGGAGCTGTTTTTT.

The chain joins TRBV7-2 to TRBJ2-3, with D perhaps TRBD1 (6 bases). V lost 5 bases and J 0 bases, leaving 12 bases between the germline ends. CDR1 and CDR2 from the germline V gene are SGHTA and FQGNSA. The CDR3 extends over 15 amino acids. In DNA form, the CDR3 reads TGTGCCAGCAGCACCAGTAGGGGGAGCACAGATACGCAGTATTTT. It codes for CASSTSRGSTDTQYF.

The gene calls are TRBV30 and TRBJ1-1; TRBD1 might be the D (5 bases). V lost 2 bases and J lost 4, with 14 bases in between. Per germline, CDR1 GTSNPN and CDR2 SVGIG (reference sequence). This CDR3 is built from 14 residues. CDR3 sequence: CAWSPGISSTEAFF. The CDR3 DNA reads as TGTGCCTGGAGTCCAGGGATTTCGAGCACTGAAGCTTTCTTT.

The J gene is TRBJ1-2, the V gene TRBV9; 12 bases are shared with TRBD1. CDR1 and CDR2 from the germline V gene are SGDLS and YYNGEE. Trimming took 4 bases from V and 4 from J; bases not matched to a gene: 11. CDR3 length equals 17 residues. In DNA form, the CDR3 reads TGTGCCAGCAGCCCTAGTCCCGGGACAGGGGGCGGCTATGGCTACACCTTC. Protein: CASSPSPGTGGGYGYTF.

The chain couples TRBV7-2 to TRBJ1-2; D is possibly TRBD1 (5 bases). Trimming cost V 1 base and J 7 bases, with 10 bases left between them. Per germline, CDR1 SGHTA and CDR2 FQGNSA. The length of the CDR3 is 13 residues. CDR3 region: CASSLDRQGGYTF. CDR3 DNA: TGTGCCAGCAGCTTAGACCGGCAGGGTGGCTACACCTTC.

This chain connects TRBV30 to TRBJ1-6, with TRBD1 identical over 8 bases. Trimming at V came to 5 bases and at J to 2 bases, leaving 8 bases not matched to a gene. Germline loops: CDR1 GTSNPN, CDR2 SVGIG (reference sequence). The CDR3 is 16 residues long. CDR3: CAWAGTGSPYNSPLHF. CDR3 coding DNA: TGTGCCTGGGCTGGGACAGGCAGTCCCTATAATTCACCCCTCCACTTT. Supplemented by reference TRBV30 and TRBJ1-6, the full variable domain reads SQTIHQWPATLVQPVGSPLSLECTVEGTSNPNLYWYRQAAGRGLQLLFYSVGIGQISSEVPQNLSASRPQDRQFILSSKKLLLSDSGFYLCAWAGTGSPYNSPLHFGNGTRLTVT.